This T cell receptor beta chain is drawn from a study of long-term antiretroviral therapy in people with HIV. Specimens retained about 0.9-11 million cryopreserved PBMC preceding DNA extraction. The CDR3 consists of 12 residues. Between the trimmed V and J ends, which lost 3 bases and 3 bases, there was a span of 6 bases. Germline V gene lookup returns CDR1 GTSNPN and CDR2 SVGIG (reference sequence). This clone was counted between two and nine times. Survey level was the resolution at which the v3.0 immunoSEQ assay ran. The assay was immunoSEQ multiplex PCR, and TCRdb's table has in-frame clones only and misses some. The repertoire consists of some 38,000 clones, with around 85% occurring once and the leading ten covering over 4%.

The chain carries TRBV30 and TRBJ2-1, with a possible D match to TRBD1 (5 bases). The TCR comes from a man aged 18 to 30 with HIV. The specimen comprised unsorted PBMCs, sampled 1.5 years after starting antiretroviral therapy. The CDR3 DNA reads TGTGCCTGGAGCGGACACTACAATGAGCAGTTCTTC. Translation gives CAWSGHYNEQFF.